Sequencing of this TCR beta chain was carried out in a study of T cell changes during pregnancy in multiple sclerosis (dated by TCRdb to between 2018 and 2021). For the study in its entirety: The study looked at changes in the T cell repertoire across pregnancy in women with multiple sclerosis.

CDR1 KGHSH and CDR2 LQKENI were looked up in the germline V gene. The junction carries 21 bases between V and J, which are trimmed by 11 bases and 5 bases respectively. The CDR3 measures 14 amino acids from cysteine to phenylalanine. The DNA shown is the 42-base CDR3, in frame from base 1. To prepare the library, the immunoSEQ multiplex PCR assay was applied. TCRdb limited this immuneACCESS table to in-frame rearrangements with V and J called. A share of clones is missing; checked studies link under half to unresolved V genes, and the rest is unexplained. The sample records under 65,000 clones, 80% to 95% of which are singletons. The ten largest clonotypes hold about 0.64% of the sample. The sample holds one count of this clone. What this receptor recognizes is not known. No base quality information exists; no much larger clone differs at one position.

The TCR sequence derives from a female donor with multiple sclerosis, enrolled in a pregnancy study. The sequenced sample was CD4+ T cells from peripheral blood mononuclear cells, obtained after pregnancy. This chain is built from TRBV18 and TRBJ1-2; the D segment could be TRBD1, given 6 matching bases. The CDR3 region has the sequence CADTPEGGVYGYTF. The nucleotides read TGTGCCGATACCCCAGAGGGGGGGGTGTATGGCTACACCTTC.